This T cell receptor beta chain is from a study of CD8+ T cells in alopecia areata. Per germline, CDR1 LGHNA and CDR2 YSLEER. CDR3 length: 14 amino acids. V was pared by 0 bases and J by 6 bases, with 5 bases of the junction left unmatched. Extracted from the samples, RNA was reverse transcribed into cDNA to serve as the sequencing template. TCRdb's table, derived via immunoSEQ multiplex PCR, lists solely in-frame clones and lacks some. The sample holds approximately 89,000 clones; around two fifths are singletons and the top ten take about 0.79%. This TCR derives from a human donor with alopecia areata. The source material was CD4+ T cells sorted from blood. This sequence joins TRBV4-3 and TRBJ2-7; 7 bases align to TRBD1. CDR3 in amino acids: CASSQEDRVGEQYF. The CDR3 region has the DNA TGCGCCAGCAGCCAAGAAGACAGGGTTGGCGAGCAGTACTTC.